One T cell receptor (beta chain) is described in this entry. Its antigen is currently not known. Within one base of it there is no much larger clone, and no base qualities were kept. Looking up the germline V gene (reference sequence) yields CDR1 SEHNR and CDR2 FQNEAQ. V was cut back by 2 bases and J by 4 bases, leaving a gap of 3 bases between them. The CDR3, cysteine through phenylalanine, is 11 amino acids long. Only the CDR3 portion is preserved as DNA: 33 bases, with reading frame beginning at the first base. The data were obtained in a study of cytomegalovirus exposure and HLA in healthy donors (dated by TCRdb to about 2017). As for the study more broadly: An earlier analysis of roughly 500 of the donors reported about 250 Gb of sequence data and some 120 million unique TCR beta sequences from about 200 million T cells. Of the roughly 400 genotyped donors, about 84% fell in the genetic ancestry cluster associated with self-reported Caucasian donors. On average, roughly 240,000 unique TCR beta nucleotide sequences were sequenced per donor among a few hundred genotyped donors of the cohort, with about 19% of those sequences being non-productive. In an earlier analysis of more than 550 of the donors, high-throughput TCR beta sequencing was used to judge whether each TCR beta V gene segment behaved as functional or pseudogenic. Roughly five DR-DQ haplotypes were treated as single units for association and clustering because of strong linkage in the cohort. A separate validation cohort of approximately 130 different subjects was used in addition to the 666-subject first cohort. A later analysis re-examined previously published TCR beta repertoires from 500 to 700 donors and added high-resolution HLA genotyping to investigate patterns of TCR occurrence. All discovery cohort repertoires had been generated on a single sequencing platform. HLA typing included class I and class II loci at four-digit resolution. The study aimed to test whether signatures of past pathogen exposure could be identified by cataloging public T cell receptors. Using immunosequencing, the study profiled T cell repertoires from 500 to 800 subjects and related those repertoires to cytomegalovirus serostatus. The study combined high-throughput TCR immunosequencing, statistical association of individual TCRs with disease status, and machine learning to predict cytomegalovirus infection status. Genome-wide SNP genotypes for about 65% of the 666 donors were used in a later genetic analysis, which treated that subset as a discovery cohort. In the later analysis, no new phenotypic data were used to find candidate immune exposures; instead, reliance was placed on TCR beta sequences and their occurrence across donors. Typing coverage varied by locus: roughly 629-630 donors for A, B, C, DRB1 and DQB1; more than 500 for DQA1; more than 600 for DPA1; approximately 490 for DPB1. Donor age, sex, ethnicity and CMV serostatus were compiled alongside the repertoire data. Approximately 300 gigabases of sequencing data and tens of millions of unique TCR sequences were included in an early release covering around 650 HLA-typed donors.

Library construction relied on the immunoSEQ multiplex PCR assay. The multiplex PCR relied on a mix of 60 forward primers for TCR Vbeta segments and 13 reverse primers for TCR Jbeta segments. Amplification of the CDR3 region of rearranged TCR beta genes was performed with a multiplex PCR assay on genomic DNA. The amplified TCR beta libraries were sequenced on the Illumina HiSeq System as 87-base-pair reads. The study's processing was this. A later analysis tallied 75 million to 95 million unique TCR beta chains across the 666 repertoires, and 10 million to 11 million of those chains were shared by two or more donors. Raw reads were error-corrected and collapsed into unique sequences with a nearest-neighbor algorithm that merged closely related sequences to remove PCR and sequencing errors. Alignment of CDR3 sequences to IMGT reference sequences was used to assign V, D and J gene segments. Each retained sequence needed at least a six-nucleotide match to both a V gene segment and a J gene segment. A rearrangement counted as productive if the CDR3 had no stop codons and remained in frame with V and J, and every other rearrangement counted as non-productive. CDR3 was defined according to IMGT convention as the region running from the second conserved V-encoded cysteine to the conserved J-encoded phenylalanine. The earlier analysis of around 640 of the donors excluded sequences that lacked an unambiguous match to a single V gene segment. An earlier analysis of a few hundred of the donors classified V segments as functional when productive rearrangements were above 56.7% and as segregating when the standard deviation between donors was above 5%. A statistical classification framework was built for diagnosing cytomegalovirus status from the catalog of TCR beta chain sequences. V and J gene assignment, in a later analysis, came from comparing TCR nucleotide sequences with IMGT/GENE-DB human TR gene sequences. Using the TCRdist pipeline, a later analysis assigned CDR3 sequences along with most-parsimonious VDJ recombination scenarios. In a later analysis, each TCR beta chain was defined by its CDR3 amino acid sequence together with its V-gene family, and reads without a unique V-gene family were excluded. A later analysis removed several hundred highly shared, low-generation-probability nucleotide sequences to deal with suspected cross-contamination and a sequencing artifact. For each public chain, a later analysis derived a clonal expansion index from normalized ranks of inferred template counts within each repertoire. In a later analysis, generation probabilities were computed with a VDJ recombination model fitted to out-of-frame rearrangements, and the resulting probabilities were checked against IGoR. A later analysis scored TCR-TCR, TCR-HLA and TCR-CMV co-occurrence with hypergeometric tests, applying a repertoire-size bias correction to TCR pairs. A later analysis estimated false discovery rates by permuting HLA or CMV assignments 20 times. A later analysis grouped co-occurring TCRs with DBSCAN, adding TCRdist sequence similarity when clustering within HLA-allele-positive subsets. Co-occurrence clustering excluded repertoires with fewer than 30,000 or more than 120,000 public chains, plus five with anomalous nucleotide sharing. Here the immuneACCESS table is served through TCRdb, limited to in-frame sequences with V and J called. Missing clones are a known gap in these copies; in checked studies unresolved V genes cover under half, and the rest lacks a known reason. V and J calls and clone size are copied from that table; D and trimming were computed from the DNA. The sample yields fewer than 110,000 clones; roughly 76% were counted once. The ten largest clones add up to roughly 2.3% of the sample.

On the study overall, not on this receptor specifically: A later analysis reported that several top co-occurrence clusters appeared linked to parvovirus B19, influenza, CMV and Epstein-Barr virus. Because counts were too low, seventeen rarely observed V segments, including chromosome 9 orphons, were excluded from the earlier analysis of several hundred of the donors. Presence/absence analyses assumed roughly uniform sequencing depth across donors, an assumption that may not hold. In a later genetic analysis, a missense DCLRE1C variant was associated with V-gene and J-gene trimming of TCR beta chains, and the association was replicated in an independent cohort. A further reported finding was that TCR beta sequences accurately predicted the HLA-A and HLA-B alleles for most subjects in the first cohort. Only TCR beta chains were sequenced in this cohort, and the absence of alpha or paired-chain data limited detectable features. The sequencing pipeline was judged likely to have produced a cluster of highly shared sequence variants as a technical artifact. Correlated functional status among segregating V segments might reflect linkage disequilibrium, but an unknown experimental factor could not be ruled out. In an earlier analysis of some 550 of the donors, most TCR beta V segments were observed in productive rearrangements about 90% or about 30% of the time, broadly matching IMGT annotations. Most CMV-associated TCR beta chains appeared to be HLA-restricted in a later analysis, and the HLA associations seemed to be driven largely by CMV exposure. At a false discovery rate of 0.05, a later analysis linked fewer than 20,000 TCR beta sequences to specific HLA alleles. Immune exposure information for the cohort was limited to CMV serostatus. Because HLA typing was unavailable for some donors at each locus, only the typed subset was used in association tests. Some IMGT-functional V segments, including TRBV6-2 and TRBV6-3, could not be distinguished by the 87-base-pair reads and were therefore excluded. The authors suggested that the approach could potentially be extended to other disease states and immunological phenotypes. In a later genetic analysis, fewer N-insertions in productive TCRs were reported among donors in an Asian-associated ancestry cluster than the approximately 670-donor mean. Strong co-occurrence of HLA alleles, especially DR and DQ, made assigning TCR associations to individual alleles difficult. A few of the identified cytomegalovirus-associated TCR beta chains were confirmed in vitro to be specific for cytomegalovirus antigens. In a later analysis, TCR association rates were found to vary across HLA loci, with the most associated TCRs seen for DRB1 alleles and the fewest for HLA-C alleles. Across donors, most TCR sequences were observed very rarely, whereas some public TCRs were present in many individuals. Cytomegalovirus status was reported to be diagnosed by the classifier with high specificity and sensitivity in both the original and validation cohorts. The study listed 164 TCR beta chains as associated with cytomegalovirus. In a later analysis, HLA-associated TCR beta chains showed more clonal expansion and lower generation probabilities than non-associated chains that were equally common.

The cohort consisted of 600 to 750 healthy bone marrow donors. Cohort members were all nominally healthy when sampled, although unrecorded immune exposures were likely present. The donor tested CMV seronegative and was one of the 352 seronegative cohort members. Every donor gave a peripheral blood sample, and the peripheral blood mononuclear cells from that sample were used for TCR beta sequencing. The Qiagen DNeasy Blood Extraction Kit was used to extract genomic DNA from the blood cell samples. Input material: PBMCs. This clonotype originated in a man between 18 and 29 years old in good health and CMV-seronegative. This receptor chain uses TRBV7-9 and TRBJ2-7, with no D gene named confidently. At the DNA level, the sequence is TGTGCCAGCAGCTTACAATACGAGCAGTACTTC. It translates as CASSLQYEQYF. With the rest looked up from the reference TRBV7-9 and TRBJ2-7 genes rather than sequenced, the full variable domain is DTGVSQNPRHKITKRGQNVTFRCDPISEHNRLYWYRQTLGQGPEFLTYFQNEAQLEKSRLLSDRFSAERPKGSFSTLEIQRTEQGDSAMYLCASSLQYEQYFGPGTRLTVT.